The 10 T cell receptor beta chains presented below share a single source sample, sequenced in a study of T cell changes during pregnancy in multiple sclerosis. Clones were sequenced by immunoSEQ multiplex PCR, and TCRdb holds only the in-frame ones, with some missing. Among fewer than 90,000 clones listed, about 93% were seen once. Here the sequenced sample was peripheral blood, taken after pregnancy. All receptors come from a female donor in good health, enrolled as a control in a pregnancy study.

The rearrangement joins TRBV28 to TRBJ2-2; TRBD2 agrees at 10 bases. This CDR3 comprises 20 residues. The germline CDR1 and CDR2 sequences are MDHEN and SYDVKM. Trimming cost V 3 bases and J 0 bases; bases outside gene matches: 13. The CDR3 bases are TGTGCCAGCAGTTTCGGGTATCCCGGGACTAGCGTCTCGAACACCGGGGAGCTGTTTTTT. It encodes CASSFGYPGTSVSNTGELFF.

The rearrangement links TRBV28 to TRBJ2-1; 12 nucleotides line up with TRBD2. The CDR3 length is 17 residues. V lost 2 bases, J lost 5 bases, and 7 bases stayed unmatched. Germline V CDR1 and CDR2: MDHEN, SYDVKM. This CDR3 reads CASSLGLAGGQDNEQFF. The CDR3 region has the DNA TGTGCCAGCAGTTTAGGGCTAGCGGGAGGGCAGGACAATGAGCAGTTCTTC.

CDR3 nucleotide sequence: TGTGCCAGCAGCTTAGGGGAGGCCTTCGGCGACGAGCAGTACTTC. Amino acid sequence: CASSLGEAFGDEQYF. J is TRBJ2-7 and V is TRBV7-2; a possible D gene is TRBD2 (6 bases). V was cut by 1 base and J by 5 bases, with 15 bases left in between. The CDR3 length is 15 residues. Germline CDR1 reads SGHTA; CDR2 reads FQGNSA.

V gene TRBV6-4 combines with J gene TRBJ2-6, with D perhaps matching TRBD1 (5 bases). CDR1 is MRHNA and CDR2 is SNTAGT in the germline V gene. The V gene lost 3 bases and the J gene lost 2 bases, with 8 bases spanning the gap. The CDR3 consists of 15 residues. CDR3 sequence reads: CASSDKGPGANVLTF. The CDR3 DNA is TGTGCCAGCAGTGATAAGGGGCCTGGGGCCAACGTCCTGACTTTC.

V and J are TRBV4-1 and TRBJ1-3; possibly TRBD1 for D (6 bases). V was cut by 3 bases and J by 2 bases, with 11 bases left in between. Germline CDR1 MGHRA, CDR2 YSYEKL. CDR3 length equals 15 residues. The CDR3 loop is CASSQSGTTGNTIYF. CDR3 sequence (DNA): TGCGCCAGCAGCCAGTCCGGGACAACTGGAAACACCATATATTTT.

The chain recombines TRBV28 with TRBJ1-5; TRBD1 matches at 9 bases. Germline loops: CDR1 MDHEN, CDR2 SYDVKM. V shed 6 bases and J 6 bases; nucleotides not matched to a gene: 0. The CDR3 extends over 12 amino acids. CDR3 in amino acids: CASRQGAQPQHF. The CDR3 nucleotides are TGTGCCAGCAGACAGGGGGCTCAGCCCCAGCATTTT. Filled out from reference TRBV28 and TRBJ1-5, the complete variable domain reads DVKVTQSSRYLVKRTGEKVFLECVQDMDHENMFWYRQDPGLGLRLIYFSYDVKMKEKGDIPEGYSVSREKKERFSLILESASTNQTSMYLCASRQGAQPQHFGDGTRLSIL.

In nucleotides, the CDR3 is TGCGCCAGCAGCTTGGGAACAGGGGGCAGGGACACTGAAGCTTTCTTT. Translating gives CASSLGTGGRDTEAFF. This chain connects TRBV5-1 to TRBJ1-1; TRBD1 matches at 9 bases. Germline V gives CDR1 SGHRS, CDR2 YFSETQ. This CDR3 region has 16 residues. V shed 0 bases, J shed 3 bases, and the junction held 6 bases outside the gene matches.

This rearrangement joins TRBV5-1 to TRBJ1-1; D may be TRBD1 (5 bases). Per the germline V gene, CDR1 is SGHRS and CDR2 is YFSETQ. V was trimmed by 3 bases and J by 2 bases, leaving 8 bases between them. The CDR3 covers 13 residues. This chain's CDR3 is CASSWGGNTEAFF. CDR3 coding DNA: TGCGCCAGCAGCTGGGGCGGTAACACTGAAGCTTTCTTT.

This clone is a singleton in its sample. The rearrangement uses TRBV27 and TRBJ1-1; 11 nucleotides align to TRBD1. Trimming took 8 bases from V and 5 from J; bases not matched to a gene: 4. Germline assignment: CDR1 MNHEY and CDR2 SMNVEV (reference sequence). The CDR3 is 13 amino acids. The CDR3 region is CASGGDRGTEAFF. CDR3 DNA: TGTGCCAGCGGGGGGGACAGGGGGACTGAAGCTTTCTTT.

This clone was recorded a few times. Here the CDR3 reads CASSSGTAKETQYF. The CDR3 nucleotides are TGTGCCAGCAGTTCCGGGACAGCTAAAGAGACCCAGTACTTC. This rearrangement joins TRBV28 to TRBJ2-5, with 7 bases aligning to TRBD1. V lost 4 bases and J lost 3; bases outside the gene matches: 5. CDR3 length: 14 amino acids. Looked up from germline, CDR1 is MDHEN and CDR2 is SYDVKM.